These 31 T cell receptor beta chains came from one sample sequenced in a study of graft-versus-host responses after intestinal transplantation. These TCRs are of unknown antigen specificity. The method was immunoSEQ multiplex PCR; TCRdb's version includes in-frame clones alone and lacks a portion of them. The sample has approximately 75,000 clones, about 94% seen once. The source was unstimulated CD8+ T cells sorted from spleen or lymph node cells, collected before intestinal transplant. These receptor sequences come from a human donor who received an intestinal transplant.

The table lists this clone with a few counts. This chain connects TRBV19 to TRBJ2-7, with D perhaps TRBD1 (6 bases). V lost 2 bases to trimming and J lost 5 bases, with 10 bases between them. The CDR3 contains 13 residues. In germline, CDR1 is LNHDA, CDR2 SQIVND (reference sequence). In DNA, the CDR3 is TGTGCCAGTAGTATATCCACAGGGAACGAGCAGTACTTC. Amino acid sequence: CASSISTGNEQYF.

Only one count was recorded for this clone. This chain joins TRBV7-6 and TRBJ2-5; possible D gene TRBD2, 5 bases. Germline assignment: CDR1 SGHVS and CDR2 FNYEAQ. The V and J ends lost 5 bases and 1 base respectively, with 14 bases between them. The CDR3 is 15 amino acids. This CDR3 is CASSLTRSGQETQYF. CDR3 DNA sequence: TGTGCCAGCAGCCTAACAAGGAGCGGCCAAGAGACCCAGTACTTC. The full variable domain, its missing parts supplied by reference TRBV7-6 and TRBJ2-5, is GAGVSQSPRYKVTKRGQDVALRCDPISGHVSLYWYRQALGQGPEFLTYFNYEAQQDKSGLPNDRFSAERPEGSISTLTIQRTEQRDSAMYRCASSLTRSGQETQYFGPGTRLLVL.

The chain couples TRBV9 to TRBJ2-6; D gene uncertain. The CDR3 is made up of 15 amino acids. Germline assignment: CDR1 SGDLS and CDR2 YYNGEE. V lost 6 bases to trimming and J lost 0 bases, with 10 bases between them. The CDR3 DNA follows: TGTGCCAGCAACGCTGGATGCTCTGGGGCCAACGTCCTGACTTTC. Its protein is CASNAGCSGANVLTF.

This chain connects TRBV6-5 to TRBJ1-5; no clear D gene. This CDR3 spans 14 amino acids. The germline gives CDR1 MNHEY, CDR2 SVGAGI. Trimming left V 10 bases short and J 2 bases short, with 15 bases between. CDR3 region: CATSQGLRNQPQHF. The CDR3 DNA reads TGTGCCACTAGCCAAGGGCTCCGCAATCAGCCCCAGCATTTT.

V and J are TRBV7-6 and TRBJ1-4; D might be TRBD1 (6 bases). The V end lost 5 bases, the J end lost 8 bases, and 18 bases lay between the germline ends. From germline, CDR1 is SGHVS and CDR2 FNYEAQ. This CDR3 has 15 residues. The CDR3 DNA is TGTGCCAGCAGCCCAGTGACAGGTATCGGCGAAAAACTGTTTTTT. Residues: CASSPVTGIGEKLFF.

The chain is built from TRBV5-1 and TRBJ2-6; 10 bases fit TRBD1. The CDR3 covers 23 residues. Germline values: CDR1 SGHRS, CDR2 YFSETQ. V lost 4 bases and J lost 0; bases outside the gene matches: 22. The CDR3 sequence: CASSMLTGQGVHWLLSGANVLTF. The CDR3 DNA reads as TGCGCCAGCAGCATGCTCACAGGACAGGGGGTCCACTGGCTCCTCTCTGGGGCCAACGTCCTGACTTTC. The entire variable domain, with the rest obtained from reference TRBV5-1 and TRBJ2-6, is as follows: KAGVTQTPRYLIKTRGQQVTLSCSPISGHRSVSWYQQTPGQGLQFLFEYFSETQRNKGNFPGRFSGRQFSNSRSEMNVSTLELGDSALYLCASSMLTGQGVHWLLSGANVLTFGAGSRLTVL.

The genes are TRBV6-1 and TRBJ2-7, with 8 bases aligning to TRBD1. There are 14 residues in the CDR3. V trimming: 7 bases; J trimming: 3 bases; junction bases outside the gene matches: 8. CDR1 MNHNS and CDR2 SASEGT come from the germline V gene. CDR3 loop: CASKSTGVLYEQYF. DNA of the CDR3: TGTGCCAGCAAATCGACAGGGGTCCTCTACGAGCAGTACTTC.

CDR3 DNA sequence: TGTGCCAGCAGCTTCGGTAGCGGGTCCAGCTCCTACGAGCAGTACTTC. Its translation is CASSFGSGSSSYEQYF. V gene TRBV13 combines with J gene TRBJ2-7; 7 bases agree with TRBD2. Losses at the gene ends were 3 bases for V and 0 bases for J; bases not matched to a gene: 8. The CDR3 consists of 16 residues. Per the germline V gene, CDR1 is PRHDT and CDR2 is FYEKMQ (reference sequence).

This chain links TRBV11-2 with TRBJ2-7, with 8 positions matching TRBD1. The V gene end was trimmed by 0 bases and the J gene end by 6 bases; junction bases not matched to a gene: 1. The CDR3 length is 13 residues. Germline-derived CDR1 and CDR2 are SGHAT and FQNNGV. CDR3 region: CASSLDRGREQYF. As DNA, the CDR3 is TGTGCCAGCAGCTTAGACAGGGGGCGCGAGCAGTACTTC. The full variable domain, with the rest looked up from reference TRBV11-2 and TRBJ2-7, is EAGVAQSPRYKIIEKRQSVAFWCNPISGHATLYWYQQILGQGPKLLIQFQNNGVVDDSQLPKDRFSAERLKGVDSTLKIQPAKLEDSAVYLCASSLDRGREQYFGPGTRLTVT.

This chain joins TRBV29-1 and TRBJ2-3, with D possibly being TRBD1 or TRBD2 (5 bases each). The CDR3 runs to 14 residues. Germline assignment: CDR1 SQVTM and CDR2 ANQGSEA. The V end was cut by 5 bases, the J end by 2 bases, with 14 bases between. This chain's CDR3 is CSVWGTEYTDTQYF. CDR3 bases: TGCAGCGTTTGGGGGACGGAATACACAGATACGCAGTATTTT.

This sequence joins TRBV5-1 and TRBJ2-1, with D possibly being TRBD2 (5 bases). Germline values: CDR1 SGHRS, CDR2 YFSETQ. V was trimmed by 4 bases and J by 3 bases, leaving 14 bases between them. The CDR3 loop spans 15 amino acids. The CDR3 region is CASSDPGLNYNEQFF. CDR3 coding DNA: TGCGCCAGCAGCGATCCGGGATTAAACTACAATGAGCAGTTCTTC.

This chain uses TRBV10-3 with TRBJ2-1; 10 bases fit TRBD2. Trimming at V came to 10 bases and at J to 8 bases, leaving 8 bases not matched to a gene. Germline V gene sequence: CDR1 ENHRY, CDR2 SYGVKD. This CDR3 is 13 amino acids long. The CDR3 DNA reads TGTGCCACCTCTAGCGGGAGTCGAGATGAGCAGTTCTTC. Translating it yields CATSSGSRDEQFF.

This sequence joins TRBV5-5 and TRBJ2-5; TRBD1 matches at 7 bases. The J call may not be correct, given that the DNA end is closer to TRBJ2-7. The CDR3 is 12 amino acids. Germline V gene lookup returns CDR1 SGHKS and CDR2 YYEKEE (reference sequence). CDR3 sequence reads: CASSWDSYEQYF. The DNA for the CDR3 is TGTGCCAGCAGCTGGGACAGTTACGAGCAGTACTTC.

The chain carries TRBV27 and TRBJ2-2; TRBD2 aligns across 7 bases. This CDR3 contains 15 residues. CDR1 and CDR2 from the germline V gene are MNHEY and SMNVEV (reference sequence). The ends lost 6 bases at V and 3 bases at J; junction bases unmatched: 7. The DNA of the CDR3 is TGTGCCAGCAGGAGGGCTAGCGGATACACCGGGGAGCTGTTTTTT. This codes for CASRRASGYTGELFF.

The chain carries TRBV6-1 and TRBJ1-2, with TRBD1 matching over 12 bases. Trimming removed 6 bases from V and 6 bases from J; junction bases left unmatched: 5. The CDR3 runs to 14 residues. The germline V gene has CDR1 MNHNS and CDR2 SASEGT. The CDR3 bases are TGTGCCAGCAGACCGGGACAGGGGGCAGATGGCTACACCTTC. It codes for CASRPGQGADGYTF.

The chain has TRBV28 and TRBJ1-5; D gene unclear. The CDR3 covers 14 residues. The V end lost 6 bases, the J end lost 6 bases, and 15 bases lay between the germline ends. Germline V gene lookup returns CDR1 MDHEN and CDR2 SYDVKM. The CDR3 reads CASSPALRGQPQHF. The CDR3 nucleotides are TGTGCCAGCAGCCCAGCCCTAAGAGGTCAGCCCCAGCATTTT.

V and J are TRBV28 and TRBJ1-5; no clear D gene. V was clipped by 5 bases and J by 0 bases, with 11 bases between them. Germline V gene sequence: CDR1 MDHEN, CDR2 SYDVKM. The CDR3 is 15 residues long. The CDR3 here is CASSQRLYSNQPQHF. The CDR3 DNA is TGTGCCAGCAGTCAACGGCTATATAGCAATCAGCCCCAGCATTTT.

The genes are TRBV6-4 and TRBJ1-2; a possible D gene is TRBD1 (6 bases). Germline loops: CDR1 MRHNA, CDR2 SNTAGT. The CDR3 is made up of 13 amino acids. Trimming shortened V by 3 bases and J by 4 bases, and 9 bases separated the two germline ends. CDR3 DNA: TGTGCCAGCAGTGATGGGACATCCTATGGCTACACCTTC. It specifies CASSDGTSYGYTF.

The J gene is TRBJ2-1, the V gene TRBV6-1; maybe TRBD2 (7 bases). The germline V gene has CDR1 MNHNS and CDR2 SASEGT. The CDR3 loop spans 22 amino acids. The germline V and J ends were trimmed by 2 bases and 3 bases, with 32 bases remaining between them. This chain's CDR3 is CASSEPDPHNLKEGDYYNEQFF. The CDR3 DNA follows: TGTGCCAGCAGTGAACCGGATCCGCACAACCTTAAAGAGGGGGACTACTACAATGAGCAGTTCTTC.

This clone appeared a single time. The CDR3 is CASSLPGGEQYF. Written as DNA, the CDR3 is TGTGCCAGCAGCCTCCCAGGGGGCGAGCAGTACTTC. V is TRBV7-3 and J is TRBJ2-7; 7 nucleotides align to TRBD1. CDR1 and CDR2 from the germline V gene are SGHTA and FQGTGA. This CDR3 is built from 12 residues. The trim removed 5 bases at V and 6 bases at J, leaving 4 bases unmatched.

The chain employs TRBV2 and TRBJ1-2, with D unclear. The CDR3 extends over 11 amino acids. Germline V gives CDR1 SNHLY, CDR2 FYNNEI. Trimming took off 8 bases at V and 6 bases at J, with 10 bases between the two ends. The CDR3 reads CASRGLDGYTF. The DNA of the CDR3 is TGTGCCAGCCGTGGGTTGGATGGCTACACCTTC.

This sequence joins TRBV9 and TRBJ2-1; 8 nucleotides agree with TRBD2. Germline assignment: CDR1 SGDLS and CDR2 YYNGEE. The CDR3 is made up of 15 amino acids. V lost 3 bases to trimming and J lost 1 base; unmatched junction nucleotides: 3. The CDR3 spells CASSDSGKSYNEQFF. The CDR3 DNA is TGTGCCAGCAGCGATAGCGGGAAGTCCTACAATGAGCAGTTCTTC. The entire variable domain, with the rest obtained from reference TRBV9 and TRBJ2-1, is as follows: DSGVTQTPKHLITATGQRVTLRCSPRSGDLSVYWYQQSLDQGLQFLIQYYNGEERAKGNILERFSAQQFPDLHSELNLSSLELGDSALYFCASSDSGKSYNEQFFGPGTRLTVL.

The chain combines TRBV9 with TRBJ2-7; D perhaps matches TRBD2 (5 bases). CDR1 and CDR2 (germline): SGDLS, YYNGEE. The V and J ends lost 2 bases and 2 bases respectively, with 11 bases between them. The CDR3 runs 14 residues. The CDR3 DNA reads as TGTGCCAGCAGCGTTCTGGACTTTACCTACGAGCAGTACTTC. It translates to CASSVLDFTYEQYF. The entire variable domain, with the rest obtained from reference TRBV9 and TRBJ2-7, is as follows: DSGVTQTPKHLITATGQRVTLRCSPRSGDLSVYWYQQSLDQGLQFLIQYYNGEERAKGNILERFSAQQFPDLHSELNLSSLELGDSALYFCASSVLDFTYEQYFGPGTRLTVT.

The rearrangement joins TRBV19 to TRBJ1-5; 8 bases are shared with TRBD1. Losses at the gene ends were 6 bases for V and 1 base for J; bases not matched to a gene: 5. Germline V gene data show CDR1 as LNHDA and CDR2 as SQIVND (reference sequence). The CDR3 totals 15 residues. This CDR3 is CASSPWTGSNQPQHF. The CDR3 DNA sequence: TGTGCCAGTAGCCCTTGGACAGGGAGCAATCAGCCCCAGCATTTT. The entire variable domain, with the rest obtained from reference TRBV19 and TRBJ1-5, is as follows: DGGITQSPKYLFRKEGQNVTLSCEQNLNHDAMYWYRQDPGQGLRLIYYSQIVNDFQKGDIAEGYSVSREKKESFPLTVTSAQKNPTAFYLCASSPWTGSNQPQHFGDGTRLSIL.

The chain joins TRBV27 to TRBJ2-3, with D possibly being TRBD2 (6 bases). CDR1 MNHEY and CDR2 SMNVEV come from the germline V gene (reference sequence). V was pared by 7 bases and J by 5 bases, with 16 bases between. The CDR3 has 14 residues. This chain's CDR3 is CASTRIGTGDTQYF. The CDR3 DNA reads TGTGCCAGCACAAGAATCGGGACTGGAGATACGCAGTATTTT.

The CDR3 DNA reads as TGTGCCAGCAGTGAAATAGGACAGGGCGCTACGGCTTTCTTT. Translated, it gives CASSEIGQGATAFF. V and J are TRBV6-1 and TRBJ1-1; 8 nucleotides line up with TRBD1. Per germline, CDR1 MNHNS and CDR2 SASEGT. The CDR3 totals 14 residues. V was clipped by 2 bases and J by 11 bases; unmatched bases: 10.

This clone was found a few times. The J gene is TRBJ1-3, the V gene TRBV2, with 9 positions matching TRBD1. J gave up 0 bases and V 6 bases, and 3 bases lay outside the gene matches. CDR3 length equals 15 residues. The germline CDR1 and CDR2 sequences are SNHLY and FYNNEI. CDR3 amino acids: CASRGDRASGNTIYF. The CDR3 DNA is TGTGCCAGCAGAGGGGACAGGGCCTCTGGAAACACCATATATTTT. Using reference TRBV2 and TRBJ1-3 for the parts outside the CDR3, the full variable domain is EPEVTQTPSHQVTQMGQEVILRCVPISNHLYFYWYRQILGQKVEFLVSFYNNEISEKSEIFDDQFSVERPDGSNFTLKIRSTKLEDSAMYFCASRGDRASGNTIYFGEGSWLTVV.

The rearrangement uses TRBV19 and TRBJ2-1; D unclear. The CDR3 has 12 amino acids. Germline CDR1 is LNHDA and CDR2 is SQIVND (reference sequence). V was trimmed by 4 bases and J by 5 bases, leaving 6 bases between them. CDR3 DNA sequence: TGTGCCAGTAGTAACTATCACAATGAGCAGTTCTTC. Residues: CASSNYHNEQFF.

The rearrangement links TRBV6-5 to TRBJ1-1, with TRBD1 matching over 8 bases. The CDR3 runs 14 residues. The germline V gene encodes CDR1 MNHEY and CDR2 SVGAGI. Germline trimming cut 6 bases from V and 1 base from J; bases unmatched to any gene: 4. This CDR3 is CASRTGQGNTEAFF. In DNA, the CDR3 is TGTGCCAGCAGAACAGGACAGGGGAACACTGAAGCTTTCTTT.

CDR3 residues: CSVGQSYEQYF. CDR3 coding DNA: TGCAGCGTAGGACAGAGCTACGAGCAGTACTTC. The chain recombines TRBV29-1 with TRBJ2-7; TRBD1 is a possible D gene (6 bases). The CDR3 totals 11 residues. Deletions cut 6 bases from V and 3 bases from J, with 9 bases between. Germline V CDR1 and CDR2: SQVTM, ANQGSEA.

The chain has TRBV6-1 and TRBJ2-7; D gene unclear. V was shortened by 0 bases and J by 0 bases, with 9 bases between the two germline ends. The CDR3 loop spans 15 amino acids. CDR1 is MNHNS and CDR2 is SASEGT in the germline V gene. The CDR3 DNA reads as TGTGCCAGCAGTGAAGCGTCCGGTTCCTCCTACGAGCAGTACTTC. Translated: CASSEASGSSYEQYF.